Each of the 21 T cell receptor beta chains below was sequenced from the same sample in a study of response to subunit inactivated influenza vaccine. TCRdb reprocessed the RT-PCR reads with MiXCR, giving one entry per CDR3 protein. The repertoire holds about 780,000 distinct CDR3 sequences, with around 20% as singletons. Source: PBMCs from blood, taken roughly 5 days after vaccination. The receptors derive from a man aged 50-60 years who received an inactivated influenza vaccine.

This chain links TRBV29-1 with TRBJ1-1; no definite D call. The V end was cut by 5 bases, the J end by 10 bases, with 14 bases between. CDR1 and CDR2 (germline): SQVTM, ANQGSEA. The CDR3 runs to 11 residues. CDR3 loop: CSVYGPGRAFF. DNA of the CDR3: TGCAGCGTTTACGGACCGGGTAGAGCTTTCTTT.

This clonotype was recorded a few times. This chain links TRBV3-1 with TRBJ2-1; possibly TRBD1 for D (5 bases). V shed 4 bases and J shed 2 bases, with 12 bases lying between them. This CDR3 has 15 amino acids. Germline assignment: CDR1 LGHDT and CDR2 YNNKEL (reference sequence). The chain's CDR3 is CASSPRWTTYNEQFF. For the CDR3, the DNA is TGTGCCAGCAGCCCCCGATGGACAACCTACAATGAGCAGTTCTTC.

The chain has TRBV7-2 and TRBJ1-4; D call uncertain. CDR1 and CDR2 (germline): SGHTA, FQGNSA. V lost 3 bases and J 5 bases, leaving 10 bases between the germline ends. This CDR3 contains 14 residues. CDR3 coding DNA: TGTGCCAGCAGCTTGAGGCGAAGGAATGAAAAACTGTTTTTT. Amino acid sequence: CASSLRRRNEKLFF.

Many counts were recorded for this clonotype. This chain joins TRBV20-1 and TRBJ1-1; D uncertain. Germline V gene sequence: CDR1 DFQATT, CDR2 SNEGSKA (reference sequence). There are 12 residues in the CDR3. Between the trimmed V and J ends, which lost 7 bases and 0 bases, there was a span of 9 bases. DNA of the CDR3: TGCAGTGTAACAGAAGTGAACACTGAAGCTTTCTTT. Encoded protein: CSVTEVNTEAFF.

The DNA for the CDR3 is TGTGCCTGGAGTGTACGATACAGGACACCCTACGAGCAGTACTTC. Its protein is CAWSVRYRTPYEQYF. V and J are TRBV30 and TRBJ2-7, with TRBD1 as a possible D gene (5 bases). The CDR3 loop spans 15 amino acids. V dropped 0 bases and J dropped 2 bases, with 14 bases sitting between them. Germline CDR1 and CDR2: GTSNPN and SVGIG (reference sequence).

This chain connects TRBV6-5 to TRBJ2-3, with 12 bases that match TRBD2. J lost 2 bases, V lost 2 bases, and 2 bases had no gene match. This CDR3 comprises 16 residues. Germline assignment: CDR1 MNHEY and CDR2 SVGAGI. CDR3 coding DNA: TGTGCCAGCAGTTACGGACTAGCGGGGACCACAGATACGCAGTATTTT. Its translation: CASSYGLAGTTDTQYF.

V usage is TRBV7-6 and J usage is TRBJ2-1, with D possibly being TRBD2 (6 bases). CDR3 length: 14 residues. From germline, CDR1 is SGHVS and CDR2 FNYEAQ. Trimming left V 1 base short and J 9 bases short, with 13 bases between. The CDR3 DNA reads TGTGCCAGCAGCTTAGGCGGAGGGAGCGGTGAGCAGTTCTTC. It yields the protein CASSLGGGSGEQFF.

This clonotype was counted between two and nine times. The genes are TRBV27 and TRBJ2-1, with 7 bases identical to TRBD1. Germline loops: CDR1 MNHEY, CDR2 SMNVEV (reference sequence). The CDR3 length is 16 residues. The V gene end was trimmed by 1 base and the J gene end by 0 bases; junction bases not matched to a gene: 3. The chain's CDR3 is CASSLLGQSSYNEQFF. The DNA of the CDR3 is TGTGCCAGCAGTTTATTGGGACAGAGCTCCTACAATGAGCAGTTCTTC.

For the CDR3, the DNA is TGCGCCAGCAGCCAAGCAGGGAAATACATTCAGTACTTC. Translating gives CASSQAGKYIQYF. The chain couples TRBV4-3 to TRBJ2-4; possible D gene TRBD1, 5 bases. Germline CDR1 and CDR2: LGHNA and YSLEER. The length of the CDR3 is 13 residues. V lost 1 base and J 8 bases, leaving 9 bases between the germline ends.

This clonotype was found a few times. The chain links TRBV11-2 to TRBJ1-1; 9 bases align to TRBD1. In germline, CDR1 is SGHAT, CDR2 FQNNGV. The V gene end was trimmed by 5 bases and the J gene end by 5 bases; junction bases not matched to a gene: 12. This CDR3 spans 16 amino acids. CDR3 region: CASSPRDRVSSTEAFF. For the CDR3, the DNA is TGTGCCAGCAGCCCCAGGGACAGGGTTAGTTCGACTGAAGCTTTCTTT.

This clonotype has only a few counts. The rearrangement links TRBV6-1 to TRBJ1-2, with D maybe TRBD1 (5 bases). Trimming left V 6 bases short and J 4 bases short, with 15 bases between. In germline, CDR1 is MNHNS, CDR2 SASEGT. This CDR3 has 14 residues. The CDR3 is CASSRGGGSYGYTF. CDR3 nucleotide sequence: TGTGCCAGCAGCCGCGGGGGGGGTAGCTATGGCTACACCTTC.

This clonotype was seen a few times. CDR3 in DNA: TGTGCCTGGAACGGACTAGCGGGAGTCTACGAGCAGTACTTC. Translating gives CAWNGLAGVYEQYF. The chain uses TRBV30 and TRBJ2-7; 13 nucleotides agree with TRBD2. The CDR3 runs 14 residues. Germline-derived CDR1 and CDR2 are GTSNPN and SVGIG (reference sequence). The trim removed 4 bases at V and 3 bases at J, leaving 3 bases unmatched.

On this clonotype: This sequence may be a read error, since a much larger clone differs from it by one base. V is TRBV10-3 and J is TRBJ1-1, with 7 nucleotides matching TRBD1. Germline V gene data show CDR1 as ENHRY and CDR2 as SYGVKD. The CDR3 is 14 amino acids. Trimming cost V 6 bases and J 5 bases; bases outside gene matches: 9. Here the CDR3 reads CAISSVRGETEAFF. In DNA form, the CDR3 reads TGTGCCATCAGCTCCGTCAGGGGGGAAACTGAAGCTTTCTTT.

This clonotype was observed a few times. The V gene is TRBV6-5, the J gene TRBJ1-2, with a tentative D call TRBD1 (6 bases). Germline lookup yields CDR1 MNHEY and CDR2 SVGAGI. This CDR3 has 14 residues. The V and J ends lost 2 bases and 4 bases respectively, with 11 bases between them. The CDR3 nucleotides are TGTGCCAGCAGTTACGGCAGGGGAGGCTATGGCTACACCTTC. Its protein is CASSYGRGGYGYTF.

This clonotype has only a few counts. This chain uses TRBV5-6 with TRBJ1-2, with D perhaps matching TRBD1 (5 bases). The V end was cut by 3 bases, the J end by 4 bases, with 10 bases between. The CDR3 length is 13 residues. From germline, CDR1 is SGHDT and CDR2 YYEEEE. In DNA form, the CDR3 reads TGTGCCAGCAGCTCTACGACAGTCTATGGCTACACCTTC. It yields the protein CASSSTTVYGYTF.

This clonotype was counted a few times. The genes are TRBV6-2 or TRBV6-3 and TRBJ1-6; 7 bases are shared with TRBD1. The junction had 5 bases not matched to a gene; V was cut back by 10 bases and J by 8 bases. The CDR3 has 12 residues. The germline V gene encodes CDR1 MNHEY and CDR2 SVGEGT. CDR3 bases: TGTGCCACCGGCCAGGGGGATTCACCCCTCCACTTT. It encodes CATGQGDSPLHF.

V gene TRBV7-8 combines with J gene TRBJ2-5, with D possibly being TRBD1 or TRBD2 (5 bases each). The germline V gene encodes CDR1 SGHVS and CDR2 FQNEAQ. Between the trimmed V and J ends, which lost 0 bases and 5 bases, there was a span of 13 bases. The CDR3 is made up of 15 amino acids. CDR3 in DNA: TGTGCCAGCAGCTTAGCGATGGGGGAAAGGGAGACCCAGTACTTC. Translating it yields CASSLAMGERETQYF.

The gene calls are TRBV28 and TRBJ2-7, with D perhaps matching TRBD2 (5 bases). V gave up 4 bases and J gave up 2 bases, with 21 bases separating them. Germline CDR1 reads MDHEN; CDR2 reads SYDVKM. This CDR3 spans 17 amino acids. The CDR3 DNA reads TGTGCCAGCAGTTCCGTGGGCGGGCCTAATCCCACCTACGAGCAGTACTTC. It yields the protein CASSSVGGPNPTYEQYF.

This clonotype was detected a few times. V gene TRBV20-1 combines with J gene TRBJ2-7; no clear D. The CDR3 sequence is 12 residues long. The germline V gene has CDR1 DFQATT and CDR2 SNEGSKA (reference sequence). V was shortened by 3 bases and J by 3 bases, with 9 bases between the two germline ends. The DNA for the CDR3 is TGCAGTGCTAGTATACAAGACTACGAGCAGTACTTC. Translating gives CSASIQDYEQYF.

This clonotype was recorded many times. This chain uses TRBV6-5 with TRBJ2-7; possible D gene TRBD2, 5 bases. CDR1 MNHEY and CDR2 SVGAGI come from the germline V gene. The CDR3 spans 14 residues. Deletions cut 0 bases from V and 7 bases from J, with 13 bases between. DNA for the CDR3: TGTGCCAGCAGTTACTCTGCGGGCGGGCGGGAGCAGTACTTC. Translated: CASSYSAGGREQYF.

This clonotype appeared a few times. CDR3 bases: TGTGCCAGCAGTTCATATACAGGGGCAATATCCTCCTACAATGAGCAGTTCTTC. Translated, it gives CASSSYTGAISSYNEQFF. The J gene is TRBJ2-1, the V gene TRBV28, with 7 bases aligning to TRBD1. This CDR3 comprises 18 residues. CDR1 and CDR2 (germline): MDHEN, SYDVKM. Trimming removed 4 bases from V and 0 bases from J; junction bases left unmatched: 12.